This T cell receptor (beta chain) was identified during a study of T-cell reconstitution after alpha-beta-depleted transplantation in children. V was clipped by 1 base and J by 4 bases, with 10 bases between them. Germline CDR1 is SGDLS and CDR2 is YYNGEE. The CDR3 is 14 amino acids. As it was prepared, the TCRbeta library received unique molecular identifiers. TCRdb fed the PCR reads into MiXCR, producing one record per CDR3 protein. The data contain about 900,000 distinct CDR3 sequences, around 30% of them singletons. This clonotype was observed many times. This chain connects TRBV9 to TRBJ2-3, with D hard to call. The TCR was taken from a boy younger than two who had a stem cell transplant for SCID, so the T cells may come from the graft donor. Sample: PBMCs, mostly from graft donor cells, taken 360 days after TCRalphabeta/CD19-depleted stem cell transplant. In DNA form, the CDR3 reads TGTGCCAGCAGCGTATTTGAAGGCGCAGATACGCAGTATTTT. Protein product: CASSVFEGADTQYF.